The 18 T cell receptor beta chains below were found in one sample sequenced in a study of blood T cell repertoires in COVID-19. Sequencing was performed with immunoSEQ multiplex PCR; in TCRdb, only in-frame clones are kept and a portion is missing. The data contain 250,000 or so clones, about 86% of them singletons. Sequencing input: peripheral blood. Every receptor here comes from a man between 60 and 70 years old with acute or convalescent COVID-19.

V is TRBV28 and J is TRBJ1-2; D is possibly TRBD1 (6 bases). This CDR3 spans 12 amino acids. Trimming cost V 4 bases and J 7 bases, with 10 bases left between them. Germline V lookup: CDR1 MDHEN, CDR2 SYDVKM. The CDR3 nucleotides read TGTGCCAGCAGTTCTGGGGGCCGTGGCTACACCTTC. It yields the protein CASSSGGRGYTF.

This chain connects TRBV7-9 to TRBJ2-7; 10 bases agree with TRBD2. The V and J ends lost 6 bases and 9 bases, in that order; junction bases with no gene match: 5. CDR1 and CDR2 (germline): SEHNR, FQNEAQ (reference sequence). The CDR3 consists of 12 residues. The CDR3 region has the DNA TGTGCCAGCAGACCTAGCGGGAGTGGGCAGTACTTC. Translation gives CASRPSGSGQYF.

The chain uses TRBV28 and TRBJ2-2; a possible D gene is TRBD1 (6 bases). Germline V CDR1 and CDR2: MDHEN, SYDVKM. V lost 6 bases and J 5 bases, leaving 19 bases between the germline ends. The CDR3 sequence is 16 residues long. The CDR3 loop is CASRLWDTQLTGELFF. CDR3 in DNA: TGTGCCAGCAGGCTATGGGACACACAACTTACCGGGGAGCTGTTTTTT.

The CDR3 DNA reads as TGTGCCAGCAGGAGAGACGGGACAGGGACCTATGGCTACACCTTC. Its translation: CASRRDGTGTYGYTF. The chain carries TRBV6-5 and TRBJ1-2; 9 bases are a match to TRBD1. Germline trimming cut 6 bases from V and 4 bases from J; bases unmatched to any gene: 9. Germline assignment: CDR1 MNHEY and CDR2 SVGAGI. There are 15 residues in the CDR3.

CDR3 sequence reads: CASSPFGYSNQPQHF. The CDR3 DNA is TGTGCCAGCAGCCCCTTCGGGTATAGCAATCAGCCCCAGCATTTT. The chain couples TRBV9 to TRBJ1-5; D remains ambiguous. There are 15 residues in the CDR3. V shed 4 bases and J shed 0 bases, with 11 bases lying between them. Looked up from germline, CDR1 is SGDLS and CDR2 is YYNGEE.

This chain connects TRBV28 to TRBJ1-5; 9 positions agree with TRBD1. CDR3 length: 15 amino acids. Germline V gives CDR1 MDHEN, CDR2 SYDVKM. With 3 bases clipped from V and 6 bases from J, the junction kept 6 bases outside the gene matches. In DNA form, the CDR3 reads TGTGCCAGCAGTTTCAGGACAGGGGTAAGTCAGCCCCAGCATTTT. Protein: CASSFRTGVSQPQHF.

V usage is TRBV2 and J usage is TRBJ2-2, with 8 nucleotides matching TRBD1. The junction had 7 bases not matched to a gene; V was cut back by 4 bases and J by 6 bases. CDR3 length: 15 residues. Germline V gene sequence: CDR1 SNHLY, CDR2 FYNNEI. The CDR3 region has the DNA TGTGCCAGCAGTGCGAGGACAGGGCTCTCCGGGGAGCTGTTTTTT. Translation: CASSARTGLSGELFF. Using reference TRBV2 and TRBJ2-2 for the parts outside the CDR3, the full variable domain is EPEVTQTPSHQVTQMGQEVILRCVPISNHLYFYWYRQILGQKVEFLVSFYNNEISEKSEIFDDQFSVERPDGSNFTLKIRSTKLEDSAMYFCASSARTGLSGELFFGEGSRLTVL.

The chain carries TRBV5-5 and TRBJ2-7; 8 nucleotides match TRBD1. Germline V gene lookup returns CDR1 SGHKS and CDR2 YYEKEE (reference sequence). CDR3 length: 14 residues. Germline trimming cut 3 bases from V and 4 bases from J; bases unmatched to any gene: 6. The CDR3 DNA is TGTGCCAGCAGCTCGACAGGGGCGACGTACGAGCAGTACTTC. Translation gives CASSSTGATYEQYF.

The rearrangement joins TRBV5-4 to TRBJ2-2; D possibly corresponds to TRBD1 (7 bases). The V end was cut by 4 bases, the J end by 3 bases, with 16 bases between. The germline V gene encodes CDR1 SGHNT and CDR2 YYREEE (reference sequence). CDR3 length equals 16 residues. The CDR3 sequence is CASSPRQGGDTGELFF. The CDR3 bases are TGTGCCAGCAGCCCACGACAGGGAGGTGACACCGGGGAGCTGTTTTTT. The variable domain in full, with the rest retrieved from reference TRBV5-4 and TRBJ2-2, is ETGVTQSPTHLIKTRGQQVTLRCSSQSGHNTVSWYQQALGQGPQFIFQYYREEENGRGNFPPRFSGLQFPNYSSELNVNALELDDSALYLCASSPRQGGDTGELFFGEGSRLTVL.

The chain couples TRBV7-9 to TRBJ1-4, with D perhaps matching TRBD1 (5 bases). Trimming took off 4 bases at V and 3 bases at J, with 9 bases between the two ends. There are 14 residues in the CDR3. The germline CDR1 and CDR2 sequences are SEHNR and FQNEAQ (reference sequence). The CDR3 region is CASSWGEANEKLFF. The CDR3 coding sequence is TGTGCCAGCAGCTGGGGGGAAGCTAATGAAAAACTGTTTTTT.

This clone was observed once. The genes are TRBV7-6 and TRBJ1-1; D might be TRBD1 (6 bases). The germline gives CDR1 SGHVS, CDR2 FNYEAQ. V shed 2 bases and J shed 1 base, with 11 bases lying between them. The CDR3 consists of 15 residues. This CDR3 is CASSLSTGKNTEAFF. In DNA form, the CDR3 reads TGTGCCAGCAGCTTATCAACAGGGAAGAACACTGAAGCTTTCTTT.

V gene TRBV7-8 combines with J gene TRBJ1-3; D unresolved. Per the germline V gene, CDR1 is SGHVS and CDR2 is FQNEAQ. V dropped 4 bases and J dropped 0 bases, with 4 bases sitting between them. The CDR3 length is 13 residues. The DNA of the CDR3 is TGTGCCAGCAGCTCACACTCTGGAAACACCATATATTTT. It codes for CASSSHSGNTIYF.

The chain combines TRBV4-3 with TRBJ2-3; 15 positions match TRBD2. The CDR3 is 16 residues long. Germline CDR1 reads LGHNA; CDR2 reads YSLEER. V was pared by 1 base and J by 4 bases, with 0 bases of the junction left unmatched. Here the CDR3 reads CASSQGTSGRADTQYF. In DNA form, the CDR3 reads TGCGCCAGCAGCCAAGGGACTAGCGGGAGGGCAGATACGCAGTATTTT.

This clone was seen once. Germline and junction disagree at one end, which may indicate a read error. This chain connects TRBV14 to TRBJ1-1, with 7 bases aligning to TRBD1. The CDR3 consists of 14 residues. CDR1 is SGHDN and CDR2 is FVKESK in the germline V gene. DNA of the CDR3: TGTGCCGGCAGCCAATTCCGGGACAGCCGCGCAGCTTTCTTT. Translation: CAGSQFRDSRAAFF.

This rearrangement joins TRBV6-1 to TRBJ1-2; possibly TRBD1 for D (5 bases). With 0 bases removed from V and 4 bases from J, the gap between germline ends came to 9 bases. Germline CDR1 reads MNHNS; CDR2 reads SASEGT. The CDR3 length is 14 residues. This CDR3 reads CASSEAGGGYGYTF. The DNA for the CDR3 is TGTGCCAGCAGTGAAGCCGGGGGAGGCTATGGCTACACCTTC.

V gene TRBV11-3 combines with J gene TRBJ2-6; 8 bases map to TRBD1. CDR3 length: 18 residues. Unmatched junction bases numbered 9, after V lost 5 bases and J lost 0 bases. Germline lookup yields CDR1 SGHNT and CDR2 YENEEA. CDR3 nucleotides: TGTGCCAGCAGCCCTGGACAGGGTATTAGCTCTGGGGCCAACGTCCTGACTTTC. Amino acid sequence: CASSPGQGISSGANVLTF.

This clone was observed a handful of times. This chain links TRBV30 with TRBJ2-5; 7 positions agree with TRBD1. Looked up from germline, CDR1 is GTSNPN and CDR2 is SVGIG (reference sequence). J lost 5 bases, V lost 5 bases, and 8 bases had no gene match. The CDR3 runs 13 residues. CDR3 coding DNA: TGTGCCTGGGCTAAGGGGGCGCGGGAGACCCAGTACTTC. Translation gives CAWAKGARETQYF.

The chain uses TRBV5-1 and TRBJ1-5, with D perhaps matching TRBD1 (5 bases). V lost 4 bases and J lost 4, with 9 bases in between. CDR1 and CDR2 from the germline V gene are SGHRS and YFSETQ. The CDR3 has 13 residues. The CDR3 DNA reads as TGCGCCAGCAGCATCCAGGGAAATCAGCCCCAGCATTTT. Protein: CASSIQGNQPQHF.